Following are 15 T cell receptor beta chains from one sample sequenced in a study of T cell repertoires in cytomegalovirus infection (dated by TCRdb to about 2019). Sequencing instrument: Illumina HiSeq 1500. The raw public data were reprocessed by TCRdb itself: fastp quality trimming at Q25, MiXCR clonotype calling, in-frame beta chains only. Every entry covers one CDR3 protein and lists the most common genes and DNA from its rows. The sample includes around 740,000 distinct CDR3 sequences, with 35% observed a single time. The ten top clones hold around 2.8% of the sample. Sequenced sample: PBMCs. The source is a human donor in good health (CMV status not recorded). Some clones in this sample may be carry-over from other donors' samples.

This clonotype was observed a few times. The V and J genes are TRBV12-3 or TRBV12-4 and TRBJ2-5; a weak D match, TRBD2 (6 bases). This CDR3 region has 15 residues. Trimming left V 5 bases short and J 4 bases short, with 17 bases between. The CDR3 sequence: CASSHLTRARETQYF. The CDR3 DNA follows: TGTGCCAGCAGTCACCTGACTAGGGCCCGAGAGACCCAGTACTTC.

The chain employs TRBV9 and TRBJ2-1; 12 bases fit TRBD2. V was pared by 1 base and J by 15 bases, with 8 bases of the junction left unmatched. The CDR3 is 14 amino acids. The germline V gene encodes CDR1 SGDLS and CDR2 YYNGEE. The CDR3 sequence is CASSVTLAGGGLFF. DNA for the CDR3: TGTGCCAGCAGCGTAACTCTAGCGGGGGGGGGCCTGTTCTTC. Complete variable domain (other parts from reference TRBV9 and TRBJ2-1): DSGVTQTPKHLITATGQRVTLRCSPRSGDLSVYWYQQSLDQGLQFLIQYYNGEERAKGNILERFSAQQFPDLHSELNLSSLELGDSALYFCASSVTLAGGGLFFGPGTRLTVL.

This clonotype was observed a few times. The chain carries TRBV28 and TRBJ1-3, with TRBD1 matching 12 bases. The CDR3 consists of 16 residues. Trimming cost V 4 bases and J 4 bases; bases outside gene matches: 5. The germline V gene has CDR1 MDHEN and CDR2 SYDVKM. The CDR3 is CASSSGTGGLGNTIYF. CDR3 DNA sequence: TGTGCCAGCAGTTCCGGGACAGGGGGCCTCGGAAACACCATATATTTT.

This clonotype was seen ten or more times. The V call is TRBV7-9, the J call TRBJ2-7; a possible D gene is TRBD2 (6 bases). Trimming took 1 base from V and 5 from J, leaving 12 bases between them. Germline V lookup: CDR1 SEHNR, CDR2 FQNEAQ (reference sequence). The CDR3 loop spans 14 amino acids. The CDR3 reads CASSLVPGDHEQYF. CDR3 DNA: TGTGCCAGCAGCTTAGTCCCGGGAGATCACGAGCAGTACTTC.

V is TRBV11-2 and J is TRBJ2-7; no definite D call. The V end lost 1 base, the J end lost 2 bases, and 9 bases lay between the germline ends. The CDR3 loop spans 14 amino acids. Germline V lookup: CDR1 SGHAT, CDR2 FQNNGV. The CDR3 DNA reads TGTGCCAGCAGCTTAGCCCCGTCCCCCTACGAGCAGTACTTC. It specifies CASSLAPSPYEQYF.

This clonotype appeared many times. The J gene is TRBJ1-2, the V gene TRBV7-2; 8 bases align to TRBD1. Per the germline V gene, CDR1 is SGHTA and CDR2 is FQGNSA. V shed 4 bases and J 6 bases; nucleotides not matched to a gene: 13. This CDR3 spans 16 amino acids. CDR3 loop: CASSSPGGQAGHGYTF. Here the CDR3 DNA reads TGTGCCAGCAGCTCCCCAGGGGGACAGGCAGGCCATGGCTACACCTTC.

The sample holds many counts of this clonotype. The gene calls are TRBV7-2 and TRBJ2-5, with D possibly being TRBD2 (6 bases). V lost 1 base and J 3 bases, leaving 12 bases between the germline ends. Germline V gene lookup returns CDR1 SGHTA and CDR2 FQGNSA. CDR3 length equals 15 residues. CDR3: CASSLGGERKETQYF. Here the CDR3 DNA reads TGTGCCAGCAGCTTAGGGGGGGAAAGAAAAGAGACCCAGTACTTC.

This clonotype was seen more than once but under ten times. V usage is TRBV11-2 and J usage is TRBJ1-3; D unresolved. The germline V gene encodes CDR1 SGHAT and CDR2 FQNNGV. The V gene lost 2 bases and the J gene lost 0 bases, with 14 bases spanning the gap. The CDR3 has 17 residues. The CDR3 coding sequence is TGTGCCAGCAGCTTACGGAGGGAGGCCTCCTCTGGAAACACCATATATTTT. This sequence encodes CASSLRREASSGNTIYF.

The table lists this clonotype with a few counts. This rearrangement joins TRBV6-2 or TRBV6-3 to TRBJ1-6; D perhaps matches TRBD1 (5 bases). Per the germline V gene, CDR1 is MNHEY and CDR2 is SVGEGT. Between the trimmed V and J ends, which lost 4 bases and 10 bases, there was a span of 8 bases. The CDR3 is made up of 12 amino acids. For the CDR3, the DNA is TGTGCCAGCAGTTCAGGGACCTCACCCCTCCACTTT. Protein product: CASSSGTSPLHF.

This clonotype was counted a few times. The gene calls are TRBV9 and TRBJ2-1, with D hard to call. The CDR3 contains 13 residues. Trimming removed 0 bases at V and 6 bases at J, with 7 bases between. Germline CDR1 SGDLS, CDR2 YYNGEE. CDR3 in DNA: TGTGCCAGCAGCGTAGACCGGGCCAATGAGCAGTTCTTC. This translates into CASSVDRANEQFF.

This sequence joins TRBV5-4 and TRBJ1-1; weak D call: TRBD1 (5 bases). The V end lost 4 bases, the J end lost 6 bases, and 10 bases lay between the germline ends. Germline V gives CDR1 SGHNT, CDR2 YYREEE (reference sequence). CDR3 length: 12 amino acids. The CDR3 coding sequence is TGTGCCAGCAGCACCGGGGGGGCTGAAGCTTTCTTT. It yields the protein CASSTGGAEAFF.

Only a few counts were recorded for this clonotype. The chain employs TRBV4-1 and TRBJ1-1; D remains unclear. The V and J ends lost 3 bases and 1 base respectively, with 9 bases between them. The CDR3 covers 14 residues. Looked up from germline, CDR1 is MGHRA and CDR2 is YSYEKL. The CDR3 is CASSHPGKNTEAFF. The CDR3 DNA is TGCGCCAGCAGCCACCCGGGGAAGAACACTGAAGCTTTCTTT.

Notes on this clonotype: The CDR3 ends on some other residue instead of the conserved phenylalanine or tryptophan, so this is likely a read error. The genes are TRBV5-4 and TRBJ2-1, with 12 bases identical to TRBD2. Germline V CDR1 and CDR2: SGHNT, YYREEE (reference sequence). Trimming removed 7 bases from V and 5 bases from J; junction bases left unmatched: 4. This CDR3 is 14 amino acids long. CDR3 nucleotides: TGTGCCAGCTCTACTAGCGGGGGGAACAATGAGCAGTTCTTA. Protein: CASSTSGGNNEQFL.

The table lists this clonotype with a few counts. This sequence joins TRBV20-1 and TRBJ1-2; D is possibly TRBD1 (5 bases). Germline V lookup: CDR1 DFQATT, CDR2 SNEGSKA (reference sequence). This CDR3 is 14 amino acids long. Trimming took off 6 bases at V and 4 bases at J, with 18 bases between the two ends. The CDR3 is CSALERAQGYGYTF. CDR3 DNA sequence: TGCAGTGCGTTAGAGAGAGCCCAGGGCTATGGCTACACCTTC.

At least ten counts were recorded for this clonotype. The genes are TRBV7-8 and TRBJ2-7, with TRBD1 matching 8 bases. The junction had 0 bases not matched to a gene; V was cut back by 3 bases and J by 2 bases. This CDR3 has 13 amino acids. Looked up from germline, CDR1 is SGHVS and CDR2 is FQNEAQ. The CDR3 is CASSLDRAYEQYF. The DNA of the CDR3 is TGTGCCAGCAGCTTGGACAGGGCCTACGAGCAGTACTTC. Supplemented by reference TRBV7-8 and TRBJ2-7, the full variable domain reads GAGVSQSPRYKVAKRGQDVALRCDPISGHVSLFWYQQALGQGPEFLTYFQNEAQLDKSGLPSDRFFAERPEGSVSTLKIQRTQQEDSAVYLCASSLDRAYEQYFGPGTRLTVT.